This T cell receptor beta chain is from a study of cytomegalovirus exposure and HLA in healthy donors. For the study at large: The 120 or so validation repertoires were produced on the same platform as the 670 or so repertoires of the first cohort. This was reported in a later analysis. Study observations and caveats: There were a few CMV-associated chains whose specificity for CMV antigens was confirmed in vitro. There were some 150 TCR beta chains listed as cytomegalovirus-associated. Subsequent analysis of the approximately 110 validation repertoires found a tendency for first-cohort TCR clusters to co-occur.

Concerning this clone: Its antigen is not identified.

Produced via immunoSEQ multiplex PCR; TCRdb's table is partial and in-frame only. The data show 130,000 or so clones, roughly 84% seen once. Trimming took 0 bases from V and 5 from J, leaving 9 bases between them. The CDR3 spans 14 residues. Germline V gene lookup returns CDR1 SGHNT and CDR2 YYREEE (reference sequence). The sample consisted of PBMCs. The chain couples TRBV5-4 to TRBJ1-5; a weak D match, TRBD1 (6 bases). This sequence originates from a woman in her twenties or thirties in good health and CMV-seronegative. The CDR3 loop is CASSLGAGDQPQHF. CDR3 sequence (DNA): TGTGCCAGCAGCTTGGGGGCAGGGGATCAGCCCCAGCATTTT.